Listed below are T cell receptor beta chains from one sample, sequenced in a study of T cells expressing NK-cell markers. No DNA is given; TCRdb re-called the 5' RACE reads and lists each CDR3 protein once. The listing contains about 440,000 distinct CDR3 sequences. The sequencing input was blood T cells: a sorted CD56 or NKG2C T cell subset, CD4+ or CD8+ T cells, or bulk PBMC T cells (not recorded which). The receptors were sampled from a woman between 18 and 75 years old in good health. Both conserved end residues are part of each CDR3.

j_gene: TRBJ2-1; v_gene: TRBV27; CDR3aa: CASSLIRDHNEQFF
j_gene: TRBJ2-2; v_gene: TRBV29-1; CDR3aa: CSVGTGFLDTGELFF
j_gene: TRBJ2-1; v_gene: TRBV6-5; CDR3aa: CASRSSGGGPYNEQFF
j_gene: TRBJ2-5; v_gene: TRBV6-2/TRBV6-3; CDR3aa: CASSYLAQVETQYF
j_gene: TRBJ2-1; v_gene: TRBV20-1; CDR3aa: CSAMIGRGHNEQFF
j_gene: TRBJ1-1; v_gene: TRBV20-1; CDR3aa: CSATGEAGNTEAFF
j_gene: TRBJ2-3; v_gene: TRBV7-7; CDR3aa: CASSLVVGSDTQYF
j_gene: TRBJ2-7; v_gene: TRBV7-2; CDR3aa: CASSPSSSYEQYF
j_gene: TRBJ2-6; v_gene: TRBV2; CDR3aa: CASSGLAPSSGANVLTF
j_gene: TRBJ1-1; v_gene: TRBV29-1; CDR3aa: CSVAVSGNTEAFF
j_gene: TRBJ2-6; v_gene: TRBV28; CDR3aa: CASLTGPLSGANVLTF
j_gene: TRBJ2-5; v_gene: TRBV12-3/TRBV12-4; CDR3aa: CASSVLAAKEVTQYF
j_gene: TRBJ2-3; v_gene: TRBV4-3; CDR3aa: CASSQDFGVGTDTQYF
j_gene: TRBJ2-1; v_gene: TRBV5-6; CDR3aa: CASSYLYSYNEQFF
j_gene: TRBJ2-1; v_gene: TRBV14; CDR3aa: CASSQDWGLAGDNEQFF
j_gene: TRBJ1-3; v_gene: TRBV4-3; CDR3aa: CASSQALGNTIYF
j_gene: TRBJ1-5; v_gene: TRBV20-1; CDR3aa: CSARETYQPQHF
j_gene: TRBJ2-4; v_gene: TRBV27; CDR3aa: CASSPTGDGWAKNIQYF
j_gene: TRBJ2-3; v_gene: TRBV3-1; CDR3aa: CASSQAGQGSGDTQYF
j_gene: TRBJ2-7; v_gene: TRBV20-1; CDR3aa: CSATDGSYEQYF
j_gene: TRBJ1-3; v_gene: TRBV29-1; CDR3aa: CSVEESGYGNTIYF
j_gene: TRBJ2-7; v_gene: TRBV28; CDR3aa: CASSFYRRGSLYEQYF
j_gene: TRBJ2-3; v_gene: TRBV6-6; CDR3aa: CASSQSLGDTQYF
j_gene: TRBJ2-1; v_gene: TRBV12-3/TRBV12-4; CDR3aa: CASSRDFSEQFF
j_gene: TRBJ1-1; v_gene: TRBV5-6; CDR3aa: CASSSTGLNTEAFF
j_gene: TRBJ1-6; v_gene: TRBV5-1; CDR3aa: CARIPGRNSPLHF
j_gene: TRBJ2-2; v_gene: TRBV13; CDR3aa: CASSFIGEENTGELFF
j_gene: TRBJ1-2; v_gene: TRBV20-1; CDR3aa: CSARDQGSYGYTF
j_gene: TRBJ1-2; v_gene: TRBV5-6; CDR3aa: CASSLGTLYGYTF
j_gene: TRBJ1-1; v_gene: TRBV5-5; CDR3aa: CASSLFRTNTEAFF